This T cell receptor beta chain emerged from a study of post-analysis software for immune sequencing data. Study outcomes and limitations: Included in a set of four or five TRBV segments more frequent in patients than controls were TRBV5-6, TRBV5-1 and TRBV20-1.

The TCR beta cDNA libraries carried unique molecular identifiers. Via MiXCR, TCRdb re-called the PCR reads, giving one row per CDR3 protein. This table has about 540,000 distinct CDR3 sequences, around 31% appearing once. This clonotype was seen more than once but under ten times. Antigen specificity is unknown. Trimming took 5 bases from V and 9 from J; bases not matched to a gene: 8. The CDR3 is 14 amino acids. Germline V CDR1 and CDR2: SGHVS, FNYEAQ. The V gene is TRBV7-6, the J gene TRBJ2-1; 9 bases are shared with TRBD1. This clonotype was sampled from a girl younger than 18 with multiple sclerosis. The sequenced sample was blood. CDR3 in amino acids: CASSGGTGRIEQFF. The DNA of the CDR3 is TGTGCCAGCAGCGGAGGGACAGGGCGTATTGAGCAGTTCTTC. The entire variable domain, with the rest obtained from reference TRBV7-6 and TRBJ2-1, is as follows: GAGVSQSPRYKVTKRGQDVALRCDPISGHVSLYWYRQALGQGPEFLTYFNYEAQQDKSGLPNDRFSAERPEGSISTLTIQRTEQRDSAMYRCASSGGTGRIEQFFGPGTRLTVL.